The rows below give T cell receptor beta chains drawn from one sample of a study of T cell changes during pregnancy in multiple sclerosis. Generated by immunoSEQ multiplex PCR, the TCRdb table keeps only in-frame clones and is missing some. The repertoire holds approximately 30,000 clones, with approximately 90% as singletons. Sequences were derived from CD8+ T cells from peripheral blood mononuclear cells, sampled in the first trimester of pregnancy. The receptors come from a female donor with multiple sclerosis, enrolled in a pregnancy study. Each CDR3 is given without its conserved first and last residue. D genes are given only for firm matches. Clone size is shown for a subset of rows, as once, few, many or a class of expanded clone.

length	V	J	D	size	CDR3
11	TRBV7-7	TRBJ1-1	.	.	ASSETGNTEAF
14	TRBV5-6	TRBJ1-1	TRBD1	.	ASSGDRGLGNTEAF
11	TRBV13	TRBJ2-5	.	.	ASSPVREETQY
14	TRBV6-4	TRBJ2-7	.	.	ASSDFQSGSSYEQY
10	TRBV6-5	TRBJ1-2	.	.	ATKAGTSGYT
14	TRBV19	TRBJ2-1	TRBD2	.	ASGRTSAASYNEQF
8	TRBV6-5	TRBJ1-1	TRBD1	.	AAGGTEAF
14	TRBV2	TRBJ2-1	TRBD2	.	ASTILAGVTYNEQF
14	TRBV5-4	TRBJ1-2	TRBD1	.	ASSLGPGQGAWGYT
11	TRBV4-2	TRBJ1-2	.	.	ASSQDAVYGYT
14	TRBV21-1	TRBJ2-7	.	.	ASSKFIGGSSYEQY
13	TRBV21-1	TRBJ2-2	.	once	ASSIYRGSTGELF
11	TRBV27	TRBJ2-1	TRBD2	.	ASSFSGSNEQF
12	TRBV7-6	TRBJ2-5	TRBD1	.	ASSSGQGPETQY
14	TRBV5-5	TRBJ2-1	TRBD2	few	ASTRSGGASYNEQF
12	TRBV6-6	TRBJ2-7	TRBD1	.	ASSYLQGPYEQY
14	TRBV7-6	TRBJ2-3	TRBD2	.	ASSQGLAGEADTQY
14	TRBV5-1	TRBJ2-7	TRBD2	.	ATSGGSYSVAYEQY
13	TRBV5-4	TRBJ2-5	TRBD2	.	ASSPGEGAGETQY
13	TRBV4-1	TRBJ2-3	.	.	ASSQDRLGGDTQY
13	TRBV7-8	TRBJ2-1	TRBD2	few	ASSDREGLVNEQF
12	TRBV7-2	TRBJ2-7	TRBD2	.	ASSLASGTYEQY
14	TRBV5-8	TRBJ2-1	TRBD2	.	ASSGGLAGTQDEQF
14	TRBV15	TRBJ2-6	.	few	ATSRDLGSGANVLT
10	TRBV29-1	.	.	.	SVGQGSYEQY
15	TRBV28	TRBJ2-3	.	.	ASSFTRLVGRTDTQY
10	TRBV27	TRBJ2-7	.	.	ASSSTGREQY
11	TRBV28	TRBJ2-2	TRBD2	.	ASSLIAGGELF
15	TRBV19	TRBJ2-3	TRBD2	.	ASSTRTSGRAPDTQY
10	TRBV5-6	TRBJ2-7	.	.	ATGAGTYEQY
13	TRBV6-5	TRBJ2-5	TRBD2	.	ASSIGTSGKETQY
15	TRBV14	TRBJ2-2	TRBD2	.	ASSHIGREGRTGELF
12	TRBV6-5	TRBJ2-2	.	.	ASSYSRLIGELF
9	TRBV27	TRBJ2-7	.	.	ASTRGSEQY
14	TRBV10-3	TRBJ1-2	TRBD1	.	AISDGTGVNFGGYT
10	TRBV7-9	TRBJ1-4	.	.	ASSFDSKKLF
11	TRBV7-6	TRBJ2-7	.	.	ASSLSPSYEQY
12	TRBV5-1	TRBJ2-7	.	.	ASSLVGEPYEQY
12	TRBV27	TRBJ2-7	TRBD2	.	ASKPSGPTYEQY
11	TRBV4-1	TRBJ2-7	.	medium-sized	ASSLPQGTEQY
16	TRBV28	TRBJ1-4	.	.	ASSGRDSGLRDNEKLF
12	TRBV6-1	TRBJ1-1	TRBD1	.	ASSSGGFGTEAF
11	TRBV2	TRBJ1-5	.	.	ASSLDKFQPQH
14	TRBV6-1	TRBJ2-7	TRBD1	few	ASSEETGTGGDEQY
13	TRBV27	TRBJ2-7	TRBD1	.	ASSLGQGAPYEQY